This T cell receptor (beta chain) derives from a study of blood T cell repertoires in COVID-19. Produced via immunoSEQ multiplex PCR; TCRdb's table is partial and in-frame only. Of some 150,000 clones in the sample, about 91% were seen once. The germline gives CDR1 SGHTA, CDR2 FQGTGA. The CDR3 loop spans 14 amino acids. V shed 5 bases, J shed 10 bases, and the junction held 12 bases outside the gene matches. The chain is built from TRBV7-3 and TRBJ2-3; TRBD2 matches 7 bases. Sequenced: peripheral blood. The TCR sequence derives from a woman aged 45-59 years with acute or convalescent COVID-19. CDR3 in amino acids: CASSHARSGGAQYF. The CDR3 DNA reads TGTGCCAGCAGCCACGCCCGTAGTGGGGGGGCGCAGTATTTT.